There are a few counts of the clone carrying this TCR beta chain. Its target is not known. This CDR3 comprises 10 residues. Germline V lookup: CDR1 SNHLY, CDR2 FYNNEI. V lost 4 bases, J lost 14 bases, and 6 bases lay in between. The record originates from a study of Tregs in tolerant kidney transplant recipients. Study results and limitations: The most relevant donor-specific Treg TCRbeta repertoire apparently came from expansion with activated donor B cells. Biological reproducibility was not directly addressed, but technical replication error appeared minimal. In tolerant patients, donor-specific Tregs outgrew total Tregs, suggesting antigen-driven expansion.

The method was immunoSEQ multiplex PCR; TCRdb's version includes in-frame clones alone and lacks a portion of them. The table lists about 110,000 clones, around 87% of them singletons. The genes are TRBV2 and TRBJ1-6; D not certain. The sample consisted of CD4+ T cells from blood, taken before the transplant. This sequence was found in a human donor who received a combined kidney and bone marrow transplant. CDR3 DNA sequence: TGTGCCAGCAGTGGGCCATCCCTCCACTTT. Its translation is CASSGPSLHF.